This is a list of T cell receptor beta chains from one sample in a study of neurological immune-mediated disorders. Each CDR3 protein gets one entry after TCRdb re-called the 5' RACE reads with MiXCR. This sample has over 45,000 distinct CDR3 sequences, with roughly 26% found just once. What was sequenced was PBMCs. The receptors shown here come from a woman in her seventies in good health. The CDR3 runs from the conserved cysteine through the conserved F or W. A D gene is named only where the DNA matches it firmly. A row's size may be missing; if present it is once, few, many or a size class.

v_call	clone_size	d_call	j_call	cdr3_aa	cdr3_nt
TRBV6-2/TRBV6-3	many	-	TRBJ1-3	CASSRPGRAGNTIYF	TGTGCCAGCAGTCGACCTGGAAGGGCTGGAAACACCATATATTTT
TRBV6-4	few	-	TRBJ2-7	CASSEGDTGEQYF	TGTGCCAGCAGTGAGGGAGATACTGGCGAGCAGTACTTC
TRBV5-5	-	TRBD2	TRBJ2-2	CASSLPFSGGAGELFF	TGTGCCAGCAGCCTCCCGTTTAGCGGGGGGGCCGGGGAGCTGTTTTTT
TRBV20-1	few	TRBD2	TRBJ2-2	CSARSPREGLFTGELFF	TGCAGTGCTAGATCCCCCCGGGAGGGCCTCTTTACCGGGGAGCTGTTTTTT
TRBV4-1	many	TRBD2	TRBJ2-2	CASSQGGIGELFF	TGCGCCAGCAGCCAGGGGGGGATCGGGGAGCTGTTTTTT
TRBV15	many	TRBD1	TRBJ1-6	CATSREQGNSPLHF	TGTGCCACCAGCAGGGAACAGGGGAATTCACCCCTCCACTTT
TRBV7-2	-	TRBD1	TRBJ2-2	CASSPRDRGTGELFF	TGTGCCAGCAGCCCCCGGGACAGGGGAACCGGGGAGCTGTTTTTT
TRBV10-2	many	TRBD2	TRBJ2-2	CASSDGLAGGWKVFF	TGCGCCAGCAGTGACGGGTTAGCGGGGGGTTGGAAGGTGTTTTTT
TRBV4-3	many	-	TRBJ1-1	CASSQDGGWDTEAFF	TGCGCCAGCAGCCAAGACGGGGGATGGGACACTGAAGCTTTCTTT
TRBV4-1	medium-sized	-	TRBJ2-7	CASKPEQASLLYEQYF	TGCGCCAGCAAGCCGGAGCAGGCCTCGTTACTCTACGAGCAGTACTTC
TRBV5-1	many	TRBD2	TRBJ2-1	CASSGDYDEQFF	TGCGCCAGCAGCGGGGACTACGACGAGCAGTTCTTC
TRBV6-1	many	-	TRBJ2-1	CASSVSTYNEQFF	TGTGCCAGCAGTGTTTCCACCTACAATGAGCAGTTCTTC
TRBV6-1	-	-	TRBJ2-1	CASGPQGRTYNEQFF	TGTGCCAGCGGCCCACAGGGTAGGACCTACAATGAGCAGTTCTTC
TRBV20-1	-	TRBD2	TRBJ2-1	CSARPRTSYNEQFF	TGCAGTGCTAGACCCCGGACTAGCTACAATGAGCAGTTCTTC
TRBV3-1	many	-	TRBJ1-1	CASSQEGTMNTEAFF	TGTGCCAGCAGCCAGGAGGGGACTATGAACACTGAAGCTTTCTTT
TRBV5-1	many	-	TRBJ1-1	CASSSLGRAMNTEAFF	TGCGCCAGCAGCAGCCTGGGGCGGGCGATGAACACTGAAGCTTTCTTT
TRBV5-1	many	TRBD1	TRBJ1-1	CASRLQGAEAEAFF	TGCGCCAGCAGATTACAGGGGGCGGAGGCTGAAGCTTTCTTT
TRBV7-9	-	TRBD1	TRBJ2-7	CASSLGTGSYEQYF	TGTGCCAGCAGCTTAGGGACAGGGAGCTACGAGCAGTACTTC
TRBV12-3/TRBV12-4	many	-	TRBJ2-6	CASRGGANVLTF	TGTGCCAGCAGGGGTGGGGCCAACGTCCTGACTTTC
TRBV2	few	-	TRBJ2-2	CASSVKGRTGELFF	TGTGCCAGCAGTGTTAAAGGGCGCACCGGGGAGCTGTTTTTT
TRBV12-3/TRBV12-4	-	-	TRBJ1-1	CASSPSTGPNTEAFF	TGTGCCAGCAGCCCTTCGACAGGTCCCAACACTGAAGCTTTCTTT
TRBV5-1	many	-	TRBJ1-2	CASSVDGTGGYTF	TGCGCCAGCAGCGTGGACGGGACGGGCGGCTACACCTTC
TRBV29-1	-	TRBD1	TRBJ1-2	CSVATGTGKNYGYTF	TGCAGCGTTGCAACCGGGACAGGGAAAAACTATGGCTACACCTTC
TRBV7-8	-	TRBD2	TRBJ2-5	CASSGGLAQETQYF	TGTGCCAGCAGCGGTGGACTAGCTCAAGAGACCCAGTACTTC
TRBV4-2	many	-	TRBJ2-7	CASSQGLQGYLLEQYF	TGTGCCAGCAGCCAGGGACTGCAAGGATATCTACTCGAGCAGTACTTC
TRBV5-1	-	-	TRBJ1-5	CASSLDNGQPQHF	TGCGCCAGCAGCTTGGATAACGGTCAGCCCCAGCATTTT
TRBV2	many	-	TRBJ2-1	CASRERISPHNEQFF	TGTGCCAGCAGGGAGCGGATCTCCCCCCACAATGAGCAGTTCTTC
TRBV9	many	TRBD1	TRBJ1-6	CASSADRTNSPLHF	TGTGCCAGCAGCGCGGACAGGACGAATTCACCCCTCCACTTT